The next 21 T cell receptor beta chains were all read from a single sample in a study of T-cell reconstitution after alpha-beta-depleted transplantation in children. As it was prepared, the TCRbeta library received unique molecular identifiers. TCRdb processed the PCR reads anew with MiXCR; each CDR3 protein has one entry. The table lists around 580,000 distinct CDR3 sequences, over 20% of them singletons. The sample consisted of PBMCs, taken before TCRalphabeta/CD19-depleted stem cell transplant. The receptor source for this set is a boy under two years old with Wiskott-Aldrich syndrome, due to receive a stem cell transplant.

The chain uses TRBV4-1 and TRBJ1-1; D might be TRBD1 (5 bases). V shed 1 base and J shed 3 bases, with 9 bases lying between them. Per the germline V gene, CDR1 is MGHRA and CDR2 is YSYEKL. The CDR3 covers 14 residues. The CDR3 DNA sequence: TGCGCCAGCAGCCAAGTTTCAGGGTACACTGAAGCTTTCTTT. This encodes CASSQVSGYTEAFF.

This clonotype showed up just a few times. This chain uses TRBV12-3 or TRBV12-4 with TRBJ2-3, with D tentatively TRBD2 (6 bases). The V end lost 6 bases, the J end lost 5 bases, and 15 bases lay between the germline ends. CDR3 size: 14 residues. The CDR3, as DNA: TGTGCCAGCAGGGCGGGACTCGGGGGAGATACGCAGTATTTT. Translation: CASRAGLGGDTQYF.

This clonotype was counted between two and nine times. In DNA, the CDR3 is TGCGCCAGCAGCTTGGGGGTAGCGGGGCCCTCTGGGGCCAACGTCCTGACTTTC. Translation gives CASSLGVAGPSGANVLTF. The chain joins TRBV5-1 to TRBJ2-6; 8 bases fit TRBD2. CDR1 and CDR2 from the germline V gene are SGHRS and YFSETQ. The V segment lost 0 bases and the J segment 0 bases; nucleotides outside the gene matches: 5. The CDR3 spans 18 residues.

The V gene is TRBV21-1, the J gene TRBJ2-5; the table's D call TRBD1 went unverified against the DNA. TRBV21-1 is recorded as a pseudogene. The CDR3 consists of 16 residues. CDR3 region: CASTRPSDGTTVTQYF. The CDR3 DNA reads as TGTGCCAGCACCCGCCCATCTGACGGGACAACAGTGACCCAGTACTTC.

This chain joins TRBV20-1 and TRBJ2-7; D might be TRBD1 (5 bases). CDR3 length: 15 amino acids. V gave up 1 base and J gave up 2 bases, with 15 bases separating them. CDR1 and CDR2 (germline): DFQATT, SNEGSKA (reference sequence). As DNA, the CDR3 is TGCAGTGCTAGAGTTCTGTCCAGGGTGGCCTACGAGCAGTACTTC. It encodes CSARVLSRVAYEQYF.

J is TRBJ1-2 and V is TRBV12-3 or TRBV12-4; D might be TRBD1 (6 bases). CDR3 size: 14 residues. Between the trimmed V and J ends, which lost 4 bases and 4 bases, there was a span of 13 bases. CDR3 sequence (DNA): TGTGCCAGCAGTTCAAGGGACATCCGCTATGGCTACACCTTC. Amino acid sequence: CASSSRDIRYGYTF.

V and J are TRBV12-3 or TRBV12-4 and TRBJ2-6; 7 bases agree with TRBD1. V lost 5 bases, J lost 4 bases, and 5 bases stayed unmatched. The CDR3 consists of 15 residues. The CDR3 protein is CASSLQGTGANVLTF. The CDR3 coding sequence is TGTGCCAGCAGTCTACAGGGGACCGGGGCCAACGTCCTGACTTTC.

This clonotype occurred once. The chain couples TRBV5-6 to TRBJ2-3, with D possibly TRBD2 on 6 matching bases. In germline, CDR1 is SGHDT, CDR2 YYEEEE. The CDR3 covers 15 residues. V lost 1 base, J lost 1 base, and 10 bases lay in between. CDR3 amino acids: CASSLREWGTDTQYF. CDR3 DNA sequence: TGTGCCAGCAGCTTGCGGGAGTGGGGCACAGATACGCAGTATTTT.

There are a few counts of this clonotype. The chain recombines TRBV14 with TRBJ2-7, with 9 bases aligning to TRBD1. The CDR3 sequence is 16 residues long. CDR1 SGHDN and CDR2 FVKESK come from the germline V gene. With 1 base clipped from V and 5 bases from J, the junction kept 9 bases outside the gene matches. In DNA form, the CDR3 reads TGTGCCAGCAGCCAAGGGACCGGGACAGGGCGCGACGAGCAGTACTTC. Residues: CASSQGTGTGRDEQYF.

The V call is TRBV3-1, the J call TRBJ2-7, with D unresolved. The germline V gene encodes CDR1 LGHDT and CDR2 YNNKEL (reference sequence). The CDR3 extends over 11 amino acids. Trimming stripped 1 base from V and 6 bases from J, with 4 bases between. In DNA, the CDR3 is TGTGCCAGCAGCCAAGGAGTCGAGCAGTACTTC. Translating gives CASSQGVEQYF.

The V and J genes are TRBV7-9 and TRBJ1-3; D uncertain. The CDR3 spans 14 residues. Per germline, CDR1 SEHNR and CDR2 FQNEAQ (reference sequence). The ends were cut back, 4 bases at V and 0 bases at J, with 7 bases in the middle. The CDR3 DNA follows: TGTGCCAGCAGCTCGGACCGCTCTGGAAACACCATATATTTT. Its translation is CASSSDRSGNTIYF. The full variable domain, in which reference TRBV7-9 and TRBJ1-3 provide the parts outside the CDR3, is DTGVSQNPRHKITKRGQNVTFRCDPISEHNRLYWYRQTLGQGPEFLTYFQNEAQLEKSRLLSDRFSAERPKGSFSTLEIQRTEQGDSAMYLCASSSDRSGNTIYFGEGSWLTVV.

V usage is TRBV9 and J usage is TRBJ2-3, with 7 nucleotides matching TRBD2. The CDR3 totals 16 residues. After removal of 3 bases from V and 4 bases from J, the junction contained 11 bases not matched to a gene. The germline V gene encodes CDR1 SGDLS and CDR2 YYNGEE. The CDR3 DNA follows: TGTGCCAGCAGCGCCCTGGGGAGGGCCTGGGCAGATACGCAGTATTTT. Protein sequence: CASSALGRAWADTQYF.

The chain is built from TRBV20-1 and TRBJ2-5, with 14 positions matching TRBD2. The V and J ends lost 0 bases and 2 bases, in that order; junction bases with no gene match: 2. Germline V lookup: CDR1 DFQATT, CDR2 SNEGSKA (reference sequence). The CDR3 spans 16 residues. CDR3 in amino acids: CSAREGTSGGQETQYF. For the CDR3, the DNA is TGCAGTGCTAGAGAGGGGACTAGCGGGGGACAAGAGACCCAGTACTTC.

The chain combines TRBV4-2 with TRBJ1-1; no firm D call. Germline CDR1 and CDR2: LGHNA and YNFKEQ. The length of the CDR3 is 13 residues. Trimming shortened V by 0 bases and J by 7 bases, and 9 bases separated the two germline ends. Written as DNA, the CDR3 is TGTGCCAGCAGCCAAGATGAAGGGAATGAAGCTTTCTTT. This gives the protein CASSQDEGNEAFF.

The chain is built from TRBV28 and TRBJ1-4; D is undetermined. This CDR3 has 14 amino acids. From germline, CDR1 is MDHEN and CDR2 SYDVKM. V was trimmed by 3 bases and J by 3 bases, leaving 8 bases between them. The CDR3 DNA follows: TGTGCCAGCAGTTTGACTCAACCTAATGAAAAACTGTTTTTT. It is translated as CASSLTQPNEKLFF.

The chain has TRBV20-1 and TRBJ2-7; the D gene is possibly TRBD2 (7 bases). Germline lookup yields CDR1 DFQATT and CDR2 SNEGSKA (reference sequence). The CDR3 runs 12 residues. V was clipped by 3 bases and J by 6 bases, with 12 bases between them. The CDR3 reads CSASRRGLEQYF. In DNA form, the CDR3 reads TGCAGTGCTAGTCGGCGGGGGCTCGAGCAGTACTTC.

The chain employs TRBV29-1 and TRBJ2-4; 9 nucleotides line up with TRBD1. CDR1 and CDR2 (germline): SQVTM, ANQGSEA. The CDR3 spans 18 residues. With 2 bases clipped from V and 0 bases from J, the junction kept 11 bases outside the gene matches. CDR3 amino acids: CSVELATGGNLAKNIQYF. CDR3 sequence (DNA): TGCAGCGTTGAACTAGCGACAGGGGGGAATCTAGCCAAAAACATTCAGTACTTC.

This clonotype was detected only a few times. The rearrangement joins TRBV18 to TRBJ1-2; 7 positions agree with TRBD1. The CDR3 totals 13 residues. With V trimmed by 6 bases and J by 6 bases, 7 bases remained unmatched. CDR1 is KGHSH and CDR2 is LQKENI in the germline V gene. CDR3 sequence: CASSAIQGNGYTF. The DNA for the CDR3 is TGTGCCAGCTCCGCCATACAGGGGAATGGCTACACCTTC.

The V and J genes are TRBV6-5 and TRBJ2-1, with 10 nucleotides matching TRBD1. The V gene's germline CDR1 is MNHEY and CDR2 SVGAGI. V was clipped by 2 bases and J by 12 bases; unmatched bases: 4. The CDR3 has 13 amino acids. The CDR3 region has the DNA TGTGCCAGCAGTTACCGGGACAGGGGCGGGCAGTTCTTC. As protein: CASSYRDRGGQFF.

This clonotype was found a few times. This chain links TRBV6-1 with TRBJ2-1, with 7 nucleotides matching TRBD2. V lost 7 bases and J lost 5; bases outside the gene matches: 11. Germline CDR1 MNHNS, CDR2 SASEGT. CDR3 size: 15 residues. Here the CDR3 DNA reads TGTGCCAGCAATCCCGGGACTACTTACCACAATGAGCAGTTCTTC. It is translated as CASNPGTTYHNEQFF.

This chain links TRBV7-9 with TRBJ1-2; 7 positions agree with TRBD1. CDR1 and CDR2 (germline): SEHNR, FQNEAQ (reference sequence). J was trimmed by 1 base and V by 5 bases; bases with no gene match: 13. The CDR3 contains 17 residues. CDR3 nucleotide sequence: TGTGCCAGCAGCAACGGCCCGGGACAGAGACTTAACTATGGCTACACCTTC. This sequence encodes CASSNGPGQRLNYGYTF.